This T cell receptor (beta chain) was found in a study of blood T cells in healthy people across ages. Each sample provided at least 5 micrograms of extracted total RNA. General study points: Relative to aged donors, long-lived donors carried more naive CD4+ cells and displayed higher diversity. The study could not conclusively compare naive and antigen-experienced cells, given its unsorted PBMCs.

For the second PCR, which ran for about 6 to 11 cycles, a sample-barcoded 5' primer and a J-beta primer mix were used. TCRdb re-called the 5' RACE reads with MiXCR, one entry per CDR3 protein. The table has about 1.5 million distinct CDR3 sequences, less than 45% seen once. About this clonotype itself: The target antigen is unknown.

This receptor was taken from a woman aged 18-29 years in good health. What was sequenced was blood.

CDR3 in amino acids: CASSQEGLGKETQYF. In DNA, the CDR3 is TGTGCCAGCAGCCAAGAGGGGCTAGGGAAAGAGACCCAGTACTTC. The rearrangement links TRBV4-2 to TRBJ2-5, with a tentative D call TRBD1 (5 bases). Trimming took off 0 bases at V and 3 bases at J, with 11 bases between the two ends. The CDR3 contains 15 residues. Germline V gene sequence: CDR1 LGHNA, CDR2 YNFKEQ.